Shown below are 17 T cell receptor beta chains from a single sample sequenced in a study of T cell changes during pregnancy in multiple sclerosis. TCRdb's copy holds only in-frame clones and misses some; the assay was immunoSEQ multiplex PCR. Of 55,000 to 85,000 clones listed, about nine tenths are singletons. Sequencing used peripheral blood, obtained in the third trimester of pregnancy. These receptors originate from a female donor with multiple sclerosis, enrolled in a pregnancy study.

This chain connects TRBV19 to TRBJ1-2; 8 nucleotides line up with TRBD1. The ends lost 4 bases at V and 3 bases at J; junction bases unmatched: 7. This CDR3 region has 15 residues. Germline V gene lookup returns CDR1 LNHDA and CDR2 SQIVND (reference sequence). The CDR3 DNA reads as TGTGCCAGTAGTAGCGGGGACAGGCTGCACTATGGCTACACCTTC. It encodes CASSSGDRLHYGYTF. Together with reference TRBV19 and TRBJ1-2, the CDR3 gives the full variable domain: DGGITQSPKYLFRKEGQNVTLSCEQNLNHDAMYWYRQDPGQGLRLIYYSQIVNDFQKGDIAEGYSVSREKKESFPLTVTSAQKNPTAFYLCASSSGDRLHYGYTFGSGTRLTVV.

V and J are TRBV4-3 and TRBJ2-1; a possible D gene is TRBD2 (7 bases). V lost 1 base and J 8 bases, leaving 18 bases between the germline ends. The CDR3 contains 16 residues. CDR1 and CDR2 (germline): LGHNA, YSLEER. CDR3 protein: CASSQGVWGGRDEQFF. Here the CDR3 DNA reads TGCGCCAGCAGCCAAGGTGTTTGGGGGGGGCGGGATGAGCAGTTCTTC.

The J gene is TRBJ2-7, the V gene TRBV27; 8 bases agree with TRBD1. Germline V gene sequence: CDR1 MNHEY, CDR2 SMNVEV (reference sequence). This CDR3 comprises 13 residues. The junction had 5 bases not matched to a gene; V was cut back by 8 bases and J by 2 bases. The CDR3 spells CASALQGAYEQYF. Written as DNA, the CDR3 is TGTGCCAGCGCTTTACAGGGGGCCTACGAGCAGTACTTC.

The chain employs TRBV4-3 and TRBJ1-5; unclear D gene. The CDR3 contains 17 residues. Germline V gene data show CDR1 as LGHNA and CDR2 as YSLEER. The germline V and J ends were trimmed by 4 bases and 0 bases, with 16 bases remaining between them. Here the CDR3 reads CASSLDLGLYSNQPQHF. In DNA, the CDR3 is TGCGCCAGCAGCCTCGACCTCGGACTGTATAGCAATCAGCCCCAGCATTTT.

CDR3 nucleotide sequence: TGTGCCAGCAGCTACGAACAGGGAACGACGGGATGGCAGTACTTC. Its protein is CASSYEQGTTGWQYF. This chain uses TRBV13 with TRBJ2-7, with D maybe TRBD1 (6 bases). V lost 4 bases to trimming and J lost 9 bases, with 22 bases between them. Germline V gene lookup returns CDR1 PRHDT and CDR2 FYEKMQ (reference sequence). The CDR3 runs 15 residues. Filled out from reference TRBV13 and TRBJ2-7, the complete variable domain reads AAGVIQSPRHLIKEKRETATLKCYPIPRHDTVYWYQQGPGQDPQFLISFYEKMQSDKGSIPDRFSAQQFSDYHSELNMSSLELGDSALYFCASSYEQGTTGWQYFGPGTRLTVT.

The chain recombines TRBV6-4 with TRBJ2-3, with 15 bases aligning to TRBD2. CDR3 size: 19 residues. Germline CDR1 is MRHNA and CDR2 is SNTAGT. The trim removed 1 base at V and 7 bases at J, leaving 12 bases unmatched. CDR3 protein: CASSDFPGLAGGRSNTQYF. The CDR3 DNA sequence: TGTGCCAGCAGTGACTTCCCGGGACTAGCGGGGGGTCGTTCGAATACGCAGTATTTT.

CDR3 in amino acids: CAISESGGGNEKLFF. The CDR3 bases are TGTGCCATCAGTGAATCAGGGGGCGGCAATGAAAAACTGTTTTTT. The chain couples TRBV10-3 to TRBJ1-4; 8 bases fit TRBD1. V dropped 3 bases and J dropped 5; count of bases not matched to a gene: 5. The germline V gene encodes CDR1 ENHRY and CDR2 SYGVKD. The CDR3 covers 15 residues.

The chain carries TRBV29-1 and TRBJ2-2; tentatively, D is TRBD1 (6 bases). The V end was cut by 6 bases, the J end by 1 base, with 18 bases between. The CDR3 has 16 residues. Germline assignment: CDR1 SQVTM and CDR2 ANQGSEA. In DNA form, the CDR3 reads TGCAGCGTCCATAAGATTCAGGGACAGAACACCGGGGAGCTGTTTTTT. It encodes CSVHKIQGQNTGELFF.

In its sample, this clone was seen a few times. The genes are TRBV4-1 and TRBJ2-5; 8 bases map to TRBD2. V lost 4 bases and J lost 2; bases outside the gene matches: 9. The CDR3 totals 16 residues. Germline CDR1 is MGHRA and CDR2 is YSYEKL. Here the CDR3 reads CASSPGQTSGQETQYF. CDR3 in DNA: TGCGCCAGCAGCCCAGGCCAAACTAGCGGACAAGAGACCCAGTACTTC.

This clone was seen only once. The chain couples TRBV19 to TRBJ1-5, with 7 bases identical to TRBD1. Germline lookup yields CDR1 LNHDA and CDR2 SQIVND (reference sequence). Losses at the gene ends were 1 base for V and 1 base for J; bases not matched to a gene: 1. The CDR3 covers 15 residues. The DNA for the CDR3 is TGTGCCAGTAGTATAGCCAGGGGGAGCAATCAGCCCCAGCATTTT. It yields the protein CASSIARGSNQPQHF.

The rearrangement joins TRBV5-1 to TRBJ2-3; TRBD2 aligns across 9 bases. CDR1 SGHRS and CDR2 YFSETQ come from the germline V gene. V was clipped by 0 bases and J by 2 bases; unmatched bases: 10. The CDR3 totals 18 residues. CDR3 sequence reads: CASSLGSSGGLTTDTQYF. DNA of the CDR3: TGCGCCAGCAGCTTGGGGAGTAGCGGGGGCCTAACCACAGATACGCAGTATTTT.

The CDR3 DNA sequence: TGTGCCAGCAGCCTTCTAGCGGGAGGATACGAGCAGTACTTC. It is translated as CASSLLAGGYEQYF. The chain couples TRBV4-2 to TRBJ2-7, with TRBD2 matching over 11 bases. Per germline, CDR1 LGHNA and CDR2 YNFKEQ. V shed 4 bases, J shed 4 bases, and the junction held 3 bases outside the gene matches. The CDR3 runs to 14 residues.

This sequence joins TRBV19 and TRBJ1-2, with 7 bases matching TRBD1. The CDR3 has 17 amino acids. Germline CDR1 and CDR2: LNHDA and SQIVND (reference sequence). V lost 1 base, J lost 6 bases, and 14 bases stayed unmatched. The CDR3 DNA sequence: TGTGCCAGTAGTATAGCCTCGACAGGGATTTTGCATCATGGCTACACCTTC. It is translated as CASSIASTGILHHGYTF.

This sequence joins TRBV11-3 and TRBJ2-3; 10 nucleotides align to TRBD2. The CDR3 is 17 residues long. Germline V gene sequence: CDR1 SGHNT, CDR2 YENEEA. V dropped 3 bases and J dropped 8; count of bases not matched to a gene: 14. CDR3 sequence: CASSFGGVLAGPGTQYF. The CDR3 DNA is TGTGCCAGCAGCTTTGGGGGGGTACTAGCGGGGCCTGGTACGCAGTATTTT.

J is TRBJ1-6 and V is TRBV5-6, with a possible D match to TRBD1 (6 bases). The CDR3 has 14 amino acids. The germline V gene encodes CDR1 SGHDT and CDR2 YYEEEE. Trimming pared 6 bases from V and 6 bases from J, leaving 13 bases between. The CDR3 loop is CASIRWTVNSPLHF. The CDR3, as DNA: TGTGCCAGCATCCGTTGGACAGTTAATTCACCCCTCCACTTT.

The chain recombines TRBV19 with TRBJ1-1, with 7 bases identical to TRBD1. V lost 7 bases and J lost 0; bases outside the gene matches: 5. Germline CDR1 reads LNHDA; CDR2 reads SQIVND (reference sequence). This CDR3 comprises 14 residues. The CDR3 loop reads CASIKRGLNTEAFF. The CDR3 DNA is TGTGCCAGTATTAAAAGGGGGCTGAACACTGAAGCTTTCTTT.

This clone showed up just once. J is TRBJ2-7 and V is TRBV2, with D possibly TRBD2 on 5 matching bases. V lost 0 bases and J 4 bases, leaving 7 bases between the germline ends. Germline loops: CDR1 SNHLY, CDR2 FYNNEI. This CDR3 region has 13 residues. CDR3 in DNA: TGTGCCAGCAGTGAAGCCCGGGGATACGAGCAGTACTTC. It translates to CASSEARGYEQYF. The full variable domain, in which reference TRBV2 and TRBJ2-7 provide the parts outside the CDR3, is EPEVTQTPSHQVTQMGQEVILRCVPISNHLYFYWYRQILGQKVEFLVSFYNNEISEKSEIFDDQFSVERPDGSNFTLKIRSTKLEDSAMYFCASSEARGYEQYFGPGTRLTVT.